This TCR beta chain came from a study of shared clonotypes between healthy human individuals. Comments on this clone: What it binds is unknown.

General study findings and limits: A generally larger estimated richness was seen in naive subsets than in memory subsets.

The germline V gene encodes CDR1 SGHAT and CDR2 FQNNGV. V was pared by 4 bases and J by 13 bases, with 17 bases between. This CDR3 is built from 12 residues. Some clones are missing from TCRdb's copy, which holds only in-frame ones; the method was immunoSEQ multiplex PCR. This sample carries about 1 million clones, around 74% of them seen once, and the ten largest clones take 1.4% to 1.5%. The rearrangement joins TRBV11-2 to TRBJ2-7, with D uncertain. The sequence derives from a man aged 18 to 29 in good health. Sequencing was carried out using memory CD4+ T cells sorted from blood. As for subset: CD45RA-negative fraction. CDR3 sequence reads: CASSSNPLVVYF. CDR3 sequence (DNA): TGTGCCAGCAGCTCGAACCCGTTAGTTGTTTACTTC.